This T cell receptor beta chain was retrieved from a study of shared clonotypes between healthy human individuals. Here immunoSEQ multiplex PCR was the method, and the copy in TCRdb shows in-frame clones only, minus some. The table records more than 400,000 clones, more than 65% of them present only once. The table lists this clone with a few counts. The study drew its donors from healthy HIV-negative adults without recent acute infections or vaccinations. The source is a woman in her forties in good health. Some clones in this sample may be carry-over from other donors' samples. What was sequenced was PBMCs.

This chain's CDR3 is CASGLGTNYGYTF. The DNA for the CDR3 is TGTGCCAGTGGACTCGGAACTAACTATGGCTACACCTTC. The chain has TRBV19 and TRBJ1-2; D gene ambiguous. Trimming cost V 8 bases and J 0 bases, with 10 bases left between them. The CDR3 sequence is 13 residues long. Germline CDR1 is LNHDA and CDR2 is SQIVND (reference sequence). Full variable domain (remainder filled in from reference TRBV19 and TRBJ1-2): DGGITQSPKYLFRKEGQNVTLSCEQNLNHDAMYWYRQDPGQGLRLIYYSQIVNDFQKGDIAEGYSVSREKKESFPLTVTSAQKNPTAFYLCASGLGTNYGYTFGSGTRLTVV.